The rows below give T cell receptor beta chains drawn from one sample of a study of PD-L1 blockade in urothelial cancer. TCRdb's copy holds only in-frame clones and misses some; the assay was immunoSEQ multiplex PCR. Of about 1,300 clones in the sample, around 40% were seen once. Sequences were derived from tumor tissue, sampled before atezolizumab (anti-PD-L1) treatment. These receptors came from a man between 60 and 70 years old with urothelial cancer. Both conserved end residues are part of each CDR3. The D gene is left open where the match is weak. Clone size is shown for a subset of rows, as once, few, many or a class of expanded clone.

-	TRBV27	TRBJ2-1	-	TGTGCCAGCAGTCCCTGGAGATCCTCCTACAATGAGCAGTTCTTC	CASSPWRSSYNEQFF
-	TRBV6-7	TRBJ2-3	-	TGTGCCAGCAGTGAGTCGGGACAACGCACAGATACGCAGTATTTT	CASSESGQRTDTQYF
-	TRBV9	TRBJ1-1	-	TGTGCCAGCAGCGTAGAGCAGGACCCTCTAAACACTGAAGCTTTCTTT	CASSVEQDPLNTEAFF
medium-sized	TRBV11-3	TRBJ2-5	TRBD2	TGTGCCAGCAGCACCCGGGGTAGCGGGGGTATCCAGTACTTC	CASSTRGSGGIQYF
few	TRBV29-1	TRBJ2-7	TRBD1	TGCAGCGTGGCACAGGGGAAAACCTACGAGCAGTACTTC	CSVAQGKTYEQYF
medium-sized	TRBV11-3	TRBJ1-6	-	TGTGCCAGCAGCTCCCGGGAGGGGGGACCGTATTCACCCCTCCACTTT	CASSSREGGPYSPLHF
-	TRBV29-1	TRBJ2-2	-	TGCAGCGTTGGAGAGGGAGAGGTCGGGGAGCTGTTTTTT	CSVGEGEVGELFF
few	TRBV6-8	TRBJ2-5	TRBD1	TGTGCCAGCAGTGGGGACAGCCAAGAGACCCAGTACTTC	CASSGDSQETQYF
medium-sized	TRBV11-3	TRBJ1-3	TRBD1	TGTGCCAGCAGCCCTCCGACAGGGCTCCGCTCTGGAAACACCATATATTTT	CASSPPTGLRSGNTIYF
-	TRBV19	TRBJ2-3	-	TGTGCCAGTAGTATACAGCGGGTAGTCGGCACAGATACGCAGTATTTT	CASSIQRVVGTDTQYF
-	TRBV6-8	TRBJ2-7	TRBD1	TGTGCCAGCAGTGTCTGGGACAGGGGATCCTACGAGCAGTACTTC	CASSVWDRGSYEQYF
-	TRBV30	TRBJ2-5	TRBD2	TGTGCCTGGAGGGGAGGAGGGACTAGCGGGAGTAGGGCTCTTGAAGACTTC	CAWRGGGTSGSRALEDF
-	TRBV19	TRBJ1-1	-	TGTGCCAGTAGTATGGGGGGGACGCGTGAAGCTTTCTTT	CASSMGGTREAFF
few	TRBV10-3	TRBJ2-2	TRBD2	TGTGCCAGCCAGACTAGCCAGGCCGCCGGGGAGCTGTTTTTT	CASQTSQAAGELFF
-	TRBV4-1	TRBJ1-2	TRBD1	TGCGCCAGCAGCCAGCACACAGGGGACGGCTATGGCTACACCTTC	CASSQHTGDGYGYTF
-	TRBV19	TRBJ1-1	-	TGTGCCAGTACCATAGTGGGACGAATGAACACTGAAGCTTTCTTT	CASTIVGRMNTEAFF
-	TRBV30	TRBJ1-6	-	TGTGCCTGGAGTGAAGGCGCAGGGGTAGTTTCACCCCTCCACTTT	CAWSEGAGVVSPLHF
-	TRBV15	TRBJ1-6	TRBD1	TGTGCCACCGGCTTTAACAGGGGAGCTTCACCCCTCCACTTT	CATGFNRGASPLHF
-	TRBV6-8	TRBJ1-1	-	TGTGCCAGCAGTGAGACAGTGAACACTGAAGCTTTCTTT	CASSETVNTEAFF
-	TRBV11-3	TRBJ2-5	TRBD1	TGTGCCAGCAGCTCATATGACAGGGAGCAAGAGACCCAGTACTTC	CASSSYDREQETQYF
-	TRBV18	TRBJ2-1	-	TGTGCCAGCTCACCATCATTGGGTGAGCAGTTCTTC	CASSPSLGEQFF
-	TRBV19	TRBJ2-7	-	TGTGCCAGTAGTCTAGAGGACAGCTACGAGCAGTACTTC	CASSLEDSYEQYF
-	TRBV29-1	TRBJ2-5	TRBD1	TGCAGCGTCCAGGGACAGGGAGGGAAGACCCAGTACTTC	CSVQGQGGKTQYF
few	TRBV12-5	TRBJ1-1	-	TGTGCCAGCGGAACCGGGATCACTGAAGCTTTCTTT	CASGTGITEAFF
few	TRBV6-7	TRBJ2-7	-	TGTGCCAGCAGTTACGGCCAGGGAAGCTACGAGCAGTACTTC	CASSYGQGSYEQYF
-	TRBV6-8	TRBJ2-2	-	TGTGCCCTCAGCCAGAGGGGCAGGGACCCCACCGGGGAGCTGTTTTTT	CALSQRGRDPTGELFF
few	TRBV11-3	TRBJ2-5	TRBD2	TGTGCCAGCAGCTTAACTAGCGGGGGCCACCGGGGAGAGACCCAGTACTTC	CASSLTSGGHRGETQYF
few	TRBV6-8	TRBJ1-6	-	TGTGCCAGCAGTCCCAATTGGGGTAATTCACCCCTCCACTTT	CASSPNWGNSPLHF
few	TRBV25-1	TRBJ1-6	-	TGTGCCAGCAGTGAATGGGGGGTAAATAATTCACCCCTCCACTTT	CASSEWGVNNSPLHF
-	TRBV29-1	TRBJ1-1	TRBD1	TGCAGCGCTGAAATACGACAGGGCATGAACACTGAAGCTTTCTTT	CSAEIRQGMNTEAFF
-	TRBV19	TRBJ2-2	TRBD1	TGTGCCAGTAGCCCGACAGGGCCCGGGGAGCTGTTTTTT	CASSPTGPGELFF
few	TRBV23-1	TRBJ1-4	-	TGCGCCAGCAGCCAGAGACAGGCGACTAATGAAAAACTGTTTTTT	CASSQRQATNEKLFF
few	TRBV15	TRBJ1-1	-	TGTGCCACCAGCAGGGGAAAGCAAGGTCTCTCTGAAGCTTTCTTT	CATSRGKQGLSEAFF
medium-sized	TRBV11-3	TRBJ2-2	TRBD2	TGTGCCAGCAGCTCTCGACTAGCGGGCGAGGCCGGGGAGCTGTTTTTT	CASSSRLAGEAGELFF
-	TRBV19	TRBJ2-7	-	TGTGCCAGTAGTATTGTTTCTGGGGAAGCGGGCGAGCAGTACTTC	CASSIVSGEAGEQYF